This section outlines one T cell receptor (beta chain) sequence together with its context. Patients of the Seattle cohort, enrolled during active infection, were followed longitudinally. These data are taken from a study of blood T cell repertoires in COVID-19. Study information: COVID-19 samples collected from the United States, Italy and Spain covered acute and convalescent phases.

Per the original data handling: Nucleated cell counts were estimated from reference gene primer amplification. Some clones are missing from TCRdb's copy, which holds only in-frame ones; the method was immunoSEQ multiplex PCR. Clone size and V and J calls were adopted from that table, with D and trimming inferred from the DNA. The table records approximately 390,000 clones, around 87% of them present only once. The V gene lost 6 bases and the J gene lost 2 bases, with 19 bases spanning the gap. Germline V gene sequence: CDR1 SEHNR, CDR2 FQNEAQ (reference sequence). The CDR3 is made up of 17 amino acids.

Source material: peripheral blood. This chain links TRBV7-9 with TRBJ2-2; D may be TRBD1 (5 bases). This TCR derives from a woman aged 60-70 years with COVID-19, enrolled during active disease. The CDR3 is CASSQTSGRDNTGELFF. CDR3 DNA sequence: TGTGCCAGCAGTCAAACTTCGGGCAGGGATAACACCGGGGAGCTGTTTTTT.